Below, 19 T cell receptor beta chains from the same sample are listed, as sequenced in a study of identical twins. TCRdb recomputed calls from the 5' RACE reads with MiXCR, one row per CDR3 protein. The data show about 250,000 distinct CDR3 sequences, with about 8% seen just once and approximately 3% held by the top ten. The same data also contributed to another study, on yellow fever vaccine responses in identical twins.

Sequencing input: CD8+ T cells sorted from blood. These receptors came from a woman in her late teens or twenties in good health.

This clonotype was seen only a few times. V is TRBV4-1 and J is TRBJ1-1; D possibly corresponds to TRBD1 (5 bases). CDR1 is MGHRA and CDR2 is YSYEKL in the germline V gene. The V end lost 0 bases, the J end lost 1 base, and 6 bases lay between the germline ends. CDR3 length: 14 residues. Written as DNA, the CDR3 is TGCGCCAGCAGCCAAGAAGGGACGAACACTGAAGCTTTCTTT. Translation: CASSQEGTNTEAFF.

The CDR3 DNA follows: TGTGCCAGCAGCTCGACTAGCGGGGGGAACACCGGGGAGCTGTTTTTT. This sequence encodes CASSSTSGGNTGELFF. The J gene is TRBJ2-2, the V gene TRBV11-2, with TRBD2 identical over 12 bases. The V and J ends lost 4 bases and 1 base, in that order; junction bases with no gene match: 1. This CDR3 contains 16 residues. Germline V lookup: CDR1 SGHAT, CDR2 FQNNGV.

This clonotype appeared a few times. The rearrangement uses TRBV5-1 and TRBJ2-6; D is unclear. Per the germline V gene, CDR1 is SGHRS and CDR2 is YFSETQ. The V end was cut by 5 bases, the J end by 1 base, with 13 bases between. The CDR3 is 16 residues long. The CDR3 region is CASSDSWGSGANVLTF. The CDR3 DNA sequence: TGCGCCAGCAGTGATAGTTGGGGTTCTGGGGCCAACGTCCTGACTTTC.

This clonotype was observed a handful of times. The CDR3 region has the DNA TGTGCCAGCAGTTTCCACCTTCAACAGGACACCTACAATGAGCAGTTCTTC. It specifies CASSFHLQQDTYNEQFF. The genes are TRBV6-2 or TRBV6-3 and TRBJ2-1, with D possibly matching TRBD1 (5 bases). This CDR3 has 17 amino acids. The germline CDR1 and CDR2 sequences are MNHEY and SVGEGT. Trimming removed 4 bases from V and 2 bases from J, with 18 bases in between.

This clonotype was counted between two and nine times. J is TRBJ2-7 and V is TRBV9, with unresolved D. This CDR3 has 14 residues. V dropped 3 bases and J dropped 3 bases, with 13 bases sitting between them. Germline V gene data show CDR1 as SGDLS and CDR2 as YYNGEE. The CDR3 DNA reads as TGTGCCAGCAGCGCCACCATTCAAGACTACGAGCAGTACTTC. Residues: CASSATIQDYEQYF.

This clonotype appeared a few times. This chain joins TRBV28 and TRBJ2-7; D call uncertain. The germline V gene encodes CDR1 MDHEN and CDR2 SYDVKM. This CDR3 is built from 14 residues. The V end lost 6 bases, the J end lost 0 bases, and 12 bases lay between the germline ends. Here the CDR3 reads CASRMTFDSYEQYF. The CDR3 DNA reads TGTGCCAGCAGAATGACCTTCGACTCCTACGAGCAGTACTTC.

This clonotype was recorded many times. The chain couples TRBV20-1 to TRBJ2-7; 9 bases agree with TRBD2. Germline V gene sequence: CDR1 DFQATT, CDR2 SNEGSKA (reference sequence). The J segment lost 3 bases and the V segment lost 2 bases, leaving 5 bases of the junction unmatched. CDR3 length equals 14 residues. CDR3 sequence (DNA): TGCAGTGCTAGACCTAGCGGGATAGGCTACGAGCAGTACTTC. Its protein product is CSARPSGIGYEQYF.

This sequence joins TRBV25-1 and TRBJ2-3, with unresolved D. Germline CDR1 MGHDK, CDR2 SYGVNS. There are 10 residues in the CDR3. V was cut by 10 bases and J by 2 bases, with 4 bases left in between. CDR3 amino acids: CATSTDTQYF. The CDR3 DNA reads as TGTGCCACCTCCACAGATACGCAGTATTTT.

CDR3 in DNA: TGTGCCAGCCGGGCGCGGGCCTCCTACGAGCAGTACTTC. Translating gives CASRARASYEQYF. The V and J genes are TRBV7-9 and TRBJ2-7; tentative D call: TRBD2 (5 bases). CDR1 is SEHNR and CDR2 is FQNEAQ in the germline V gene (reference sequence). Trimming shortened V by 8 bases and J by 0 bases, and 11 bases separated the two germline ends. The CDR3 runs 13 residues.

This clonotype has a handful of counts. The V call is TRBV27, the J call TRBJ2-3; D is unresolved. Trimming shortened V by 3 bases and J by 1 base, and 11 bases separated the two germline ends. From germline, CDR1 is MNHEY and CDR2 SMNVEV (reference sequence). This CDR3 has 15 amino acids. In nucleotides, the CDR3 is TGTGCCAGCAGTTTTTCGACAACAGGCACAGATACGCAGTATTTT. Residues: CASSFSTTGTDTQYF.

V usage is TRBV10-3 and J usage is TRBJ2-1; D unclear. Per the germline V gene, CDR1 is ENHRY and CDR2 is SYGVKD. CDR3 size: 13 residues. The germline V and J ends were trimmed by 3 bases and 10 bases, with 13 bases remaining between them. The CDR3, as DNA: TGTGCCATCAGTGACATGGTTGGCAGAGAGCAGTTCTTC. Amino acid sequence: CAISDMVGREQFF.

The CDR3 loop is CASSLGLAGAPYNEQFF. DNA of the CDR3: TGTGCCAGCAGTTTAGGGCTAGCGGGAGCCCCCTACAATGAGCAGTTCTTC. The rearrangement uses TRBV27 and TRBJ2-1, with 10 bases aligning to TRBD2. This CDR3 comprises 17 residues. V shed 2 bases and J 2 bases; nucleotides not matched to a gene: 6. Germline loops: CDR1 MNHEY, CDR2 SMNVEV (reference sequence).

The chain has TRBV3-1 and TRBJ2-1; TRBD2 agrees at 13 bases. Losses at the gene ends were 1 base for V and 7 bases for J; bases not matched to a gene: 13. Germline CDR1 is LGHDT and CDR2 is YNNKEL (reference sequence). The length of the CDR3 is 19 residues. The CDR3 coding sequence is TGTGCCAGCAGCCAAGTCGAAAGGACTAGCGGGAGTTTGTGGAATGAGCAGTTCTTC. As protein: CASSQVERTSGSLWNEQFF.

This clonotype was observed a few times. The chain has TRBV9 and TRBJ2-1, with a weak D call TRBD2 (5 bases). Between the trimmed V and J ends, which lost 5 bases and 4 bases, there was a span of 10 bases. The CDR3 has 13 amino acids. Germline CDR1 reads SGDLS; CDR2 reads YYNGEE. This chain's CDR3 is CASRGGLYNEQFF. The CDR3 DNA reads as TGTGCCAGCAGAGGCGGGCTTTACAATGAGCAGTTCTTC.

This clonotype was observed at least ten times. The chain joins TRBV7-2 to TRBJ2-7, with 7 nucleotides matching TRBD2. CDR1 and CDR2 (germline): SGHTA, FQGNSA. V was clipped by 1 base and J by 0 bases; unmatched bases: 6. CDR3 size: 16 residues. This CDR3 reads CASSLVQRDLSYEQYF. The CDR3 region has the DNA TGTGCCAGCAGCTTAGTCCAGCGGGACCTCTCCTACGAGCAGTACTTC.

This clonotype was found a few times. The chain links TRBV28 to TRBJ1-2; D gene unclear. The V and J ends lost 5 bases and 5 bases respectively, with 9 bases between them. Germline CDR1 reads MDHEN; CDR2 reads SYDVKM. This CDR3 region has 12 residues. DNA of the CDR3: TGTGCCAGCAGTCCATCTGGGTATGGCTACACCTTC. Protein sequence: CASSPSGYGYTF.

The rearrangement uses TRBV7-9 and TRBJ2-7; perhaps TRBD2 as D (6 bases). V lost 8 bases and J lost 7, with 12 bases in between. This CDR3 is 11 amino acids long. Germline V gene data show CDR1 as SEHNR and CDR2 as FQNEAQ (reference sequence). For the CDR3, the DNA is TGTGCCAGCGGGGACTGGGGAGAGCAGTACTTC. Amino acids: CASGDWGEQYF.

This clonotype appeared many times. This sequence joins TRBV15 and TRBJ2-1; D is uncertain. CDR3 length equals 13 residues. With 3 bases removed from V and 8 bases from J, the gap between germline ends came to 11 bases. Germline V gene sequence: CDR1 LNHNV, CDR2 YYDKDF (reference sequence). This CDR3 reads CATSRWMEDEQFF. The DNA for the CDR3 is TGTGCCACCAGCAGGTGGATGGAAGATGAGCAGTTCTTC. Full variable domain (missing parts from reference TRBV15 and TRBJ2-1): DAMVIQNPRYQVTQFGKPVTLSCSQTLNHNVMYWYQQKSSQAPKLLFHYYDKDFNNEADTPDNFQSRRPNTSFCFLDIRSPGLGDTAMYLCATSRWMEDEQFFGPGTRLTVL.

The sample holds many counts of this clonotype. This rearrangement joins TRBV6-2 or TRBV6-3 to TRBJ2-1; TRBD1 matches 7 bases. After removal of 5 bases from V and 6 bases from J, the junction contained 1 base not matched to a gene. This CDR3 is 12 amino acids long. The germline CDR1 and CDR2 sequences are MNHEY and SVGEGT. CDR3 DNA: TGTGCCAGCAGTCACAGGGGCAATGAGCAGTTCTTC. As protein: CASSHRGNEQFF.